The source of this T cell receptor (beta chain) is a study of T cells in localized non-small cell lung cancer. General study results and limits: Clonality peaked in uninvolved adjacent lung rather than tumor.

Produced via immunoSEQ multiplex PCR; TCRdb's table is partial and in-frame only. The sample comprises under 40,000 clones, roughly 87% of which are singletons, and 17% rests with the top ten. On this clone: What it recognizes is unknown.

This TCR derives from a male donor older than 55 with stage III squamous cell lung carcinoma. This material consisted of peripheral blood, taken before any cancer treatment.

CDR3 coding DNA: TGCGCCAGCAGCCCCTCGGACAGATATCAGCCCCAGCATTTT. Protein product: CASSPSDRYQPQHF. The chain couples TRBV5-1 to TRBJ1-5; TRBD1 is a possible D gene (6 bases). The CDR3 has 14 amino acids. The V and J ends lost 4 bases and 5 bases respectively, with 13 bases between them. Germline V gene sequence: CDR1 SGHRS, CDR2 YFSETQ.